Presented here are 5 T cell receptor beta chains from one specimen sequenced in a study of T cells in Graves' hyperthyroidism and ophthalmopathy. The investigators amplified TCR beta CDR3 regions from RNA transcripts. HTBI primers were the set used in a first-round RT-PCR of the TCR CDR3. TCRdb passed the multiplex PCR reads through MiXCR, listing each CDR3 protein once. Of approximately 600,000 distinct CDR3 sequences detected, about 15% appear once; the ten largest clones hold about 4.5%. What was sequenced was blood. The receptors derive from a woman between 35 and 50 years old with Graves' ophthalmopathy.

This clonotype was seen many times. This chain connects TRBV12-3 or TRBV12-4 to TRBJ2-5; D uncertain. The CDR3 totals 15 residues. V lost 3 bases to trimming and J lost 2 bases, with 13 bases between them. The CDR3 sequence: CASSFGGRRQETQYF. The CDR3 coding sequence is TGTGCCAGCAGTTTCGGTGGAAGAAGACAAGAGACCCAGTACTTC.

The rearrangement uses TRBV6-1 and TRBJ1-2; 10 nucleotides line up with TRBD1. This CDR3 has 16 residues. The germline V gene encodes CDR1 MNHNS and CDR2 SASEGT. J lost 4 bases, V lost 6 bases, and 11 bases had no gene match. CDR3 sequence reads: CASSPRDRGGGYGYTF. The CDR3 coding sequence is TGTGCCAGCAGCCCCCGGGACAGGGGAGGAGGCTATGGCTACACCTTC.

This clonotype was observed at least ten times. The chain employs TRBV28 and TRBJ2-7; unclear D gene. V lost 7 bases and J lost 1, with 14 bases in between. The CDR3 covers 14 residues. The germline V gene encodes CDR1 MDHEN and CDR2 SYDVKM. CDR3 region: CASKSPAPSYEQYF. Here the CDR3 DNA reads TGTGCCAGCAAGAGTCCGGCTCCATCCTACGAGCAGTACTTC.

This clonotype showed up many times. V usage is TRBV6-2 or TRBV6-3 and J usage is TRBJ1-2, with D unresolved. The ends were cut back, 0 bases at V and 0 bases at J, with 11 bases in the middle. Germline-derived CDR1 and CDR2 are MNHEY and SVGEGT. This CDR3 contains 16 residues. The CDR3 DNA sequence: TGTGCCAGCAGTTACTCGAGACGGATAGCTAACTATGGCTACACCTTC. It specifies CASSYSRRIANYGYTF.

This clonotype was picked up many times. The chain links TRBV12-3 or TRBV12-4 to TRBJ1-2, with D perhaps matching TRBD1 (5 bases). This CDR3 spans 13 amino acids. Trimming cost V 5 bases and J 4 bases, with 11 bases left between them. CDR3 nucleotide sequence: TGTGCCAGCAGTCCGGGGCTGGGCTATGGCTACACCTTC. Protein: CASSPGLGYGYTF.